The entry below gives a single TCR beta chain sequence along with its context. V was cut by 6 bases and J by 2 bases, with 12 bases left in between. CDR3 length equals 14 residues. CDR1 is MGHDK, CDR2 SYGVNS, per germline. Only in-frame clones appear in the TCRdb table, and some are missing; sequencing was by immunoSEQ multiplex PCR. In the table there are about 330,000 clones, roughly 89% of which are singletons. These data originate in a study of cytomegalovirus exposure and HLA in healthy donors. Background on the study: A later analysis reported the 95 to 150 validation repertoires used the same platform as the approximately 660 first-cohort repertoires.

V usage is TRBV25-1 and J usage is TRBJ2-3; D is possibly TRBD1 (6 bases). The sequenced sample consisted of PBMCs. The receptor's source is a woman between 18 and 29 years old in good health and CMV-seronegative. CDR3 residues: CASSQQGPTDTQYF. The CDR3 DNA is TGTGCCAGCAGCCAACAGGGTCCCACAGATACGCAGTATTTT.